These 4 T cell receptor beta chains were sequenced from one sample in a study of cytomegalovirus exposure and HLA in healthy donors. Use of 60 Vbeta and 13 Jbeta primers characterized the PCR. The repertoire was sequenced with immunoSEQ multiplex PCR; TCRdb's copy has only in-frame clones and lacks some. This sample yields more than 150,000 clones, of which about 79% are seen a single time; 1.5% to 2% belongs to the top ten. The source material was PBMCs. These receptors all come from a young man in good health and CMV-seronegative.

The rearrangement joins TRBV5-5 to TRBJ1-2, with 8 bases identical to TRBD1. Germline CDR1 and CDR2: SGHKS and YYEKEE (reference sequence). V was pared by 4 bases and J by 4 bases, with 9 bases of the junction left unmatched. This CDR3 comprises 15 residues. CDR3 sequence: CASSPQTGQAYGYTF. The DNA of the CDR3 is TGTGCCAGCAGCCCTCAGACGGGACAGGCCTATGGCTACACCTTC.

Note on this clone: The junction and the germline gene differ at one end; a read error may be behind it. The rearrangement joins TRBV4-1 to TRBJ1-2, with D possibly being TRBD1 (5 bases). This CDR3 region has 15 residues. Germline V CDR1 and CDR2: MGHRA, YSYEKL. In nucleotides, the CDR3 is TGCGCCAGCAGCCAAGAGGACACCTTGGGCTATGGCTACCCCTTC. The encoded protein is CASSQEDTLGYGYPF.

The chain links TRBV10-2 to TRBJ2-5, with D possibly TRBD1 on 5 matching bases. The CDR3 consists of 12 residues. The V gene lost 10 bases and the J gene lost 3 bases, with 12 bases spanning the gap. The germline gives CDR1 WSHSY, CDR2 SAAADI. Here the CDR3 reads CATGSQEETQYF. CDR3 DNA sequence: TGCGCCACAGGGTCACAAGAAGAGACCCAGTACTTC.

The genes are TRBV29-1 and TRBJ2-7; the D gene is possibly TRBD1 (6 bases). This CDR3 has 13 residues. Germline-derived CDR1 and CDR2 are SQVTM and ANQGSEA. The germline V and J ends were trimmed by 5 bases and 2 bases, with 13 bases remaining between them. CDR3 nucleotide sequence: TGCAGCGTTAATAAGGGACAAACCTACGAGCAGTACTTC. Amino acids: CSVNKGQTYEQYF.